The 20 T cell receptor beta chains reported below all come from one sample, sequenced in a study of shared clonotypes between healthy human individuals. Libraries were prepared by immunoSEQ multiplex PCR; TCRdb keeps only in-frame clonotypes and omits some of them. The table shows approximately 500,000 clones, with roughly 95% occurring only once. The sequencing input was naive CD4+ T cells sorted from blood. Noted subset: CD45RA+ positively selected. These receptors originate from a woman in her thirties in good health.

The chain recombines TRBV5-1 with TRBJ2-7, with a possible D match to TRBD1 (5 bases). The DNA end lines up better with TRBJ2-1; the J call may be wrong. The CDR3 length is 17 residues. Germline V gene lookup returns CDR1 SGHRS and CDR2 YFSETQ. CDR3 nucleotides: TGCGCCAGCGGCCCGAGGCCCCAGGGTTTGTCTAACAATGAGCAGTTCTTC. Protein product: CASGPRPQGLSNNEQFF.

The chain couples TRBV19 to TRBJ2-3, with a possible D match to TRBD2 (5 bases). Germline V gene lookup returns CDR1 LNHDA and CDR2 SQIVND (reference sequence). Trimming shortened V by 3 bases and J by 3 bases, and 16 bases separated the two germline ends. The length of the CDR3 is 16 residues. The CDR3 nucleotides are TGTGCCAGTAGTATGATCAGCGGCCGAATAACAGATACGCAGTATTTT. Protein product: CASSMISGRITDTQYF.

The chain uses TRBV7-9 and TRBJ1-5; D might be TRBD1 (6 bases). The V gene lost 0 bases and the J gene lost 6 bases, with 12 bases spanning the gap. Germline V gene lookup returns CDR1 SEHNR and CDR2 FQNEAQ (reference sequence). The CDR3 runs 15 residues. CDR3 protein: CASSLASQGSQPQHF. The CDR3 bases are TGTGCCAGCAGCTTAGCGTCTCAGGGGTCTCAGCCCCAGCATTTT.

The rearrangement joins TRBV2 to TRBJ1-1; the D gene is possibly TRBD1 (5 bases). CDR3 length: 16 residues. Trimming removed 5 bases at V and 4 bases at J, with 20 bases between. Germline CDR1 and CDR2: SNHLY and FYNNEI. The CDR3 protein is CASSQFRQGGSTEAFF. The DNA for the CDR3 is TGTGCCAGCAGTCAATTCCGGCAGGGAGGTTCCACTGAAGCTTTCTTT.

V gene TRBV7-9 combines with J gene TRBJ2-7; 10 nucleotides line up with TRBD2. The CDR3 extends over 16 amino acids. Germline V gene lookup returns CDR1 SEHNR and CDR2 FQNEAQ (reference sequence). The V segment lost 5 bases and the J segment 3 bases; nucleotides outside the gene matches: 10. The CDR3 reads CASSTDSGRPRYEQYF. For the CDR3, the DNA is TGTGCCAGCAGCACGGATAGCGGGAGGCCCCGCTACGAGCAGTACTTC.

V gene TRBV18 combines with J gene TRBJ1-1; no clear D gene. Germline V gene lookup returns CDR1 KGHSH and CDR2 LQKENI. CDR3 length equals 14 residues. V lost 2 bases and J 1 base, leaving 8 bases between the germline ends. This chain's CDR3 is CASSPVGRNTEAFF. The CDR3 DNA reads TGTGCCAGCTCACCAGTTGGAAGGAACACTGAAGCTTTCTTT.

V gene TRBV4-1 combines with J gene TRBJ1-1, with D uncertain. This CDR3 has 14 amino acids. The V gene's germline CDR1 is MGHRA and CDR2 YSYEKL. V shed 3 bases and J shed 6 bases, with 14 bases lying between them. CDR3 bases: TGCGCCAGCAGCCACTTGACCCAAGCTCCTGAAGCTTTCTTT. Translated, it gives CASSHLTQAPEAFF.

The chain is built from TRBV27 and TRBJ1-2; D is ambiguous. The V and J ends lost 7 bases and 7 bases respectively, with 22 bases between them. Germline V gene data show CDR1 as MNHEY and CDR2 as SMNVEV (reference sequence). The CDR3 has 15 residues. The CDR3 loop is CASTSEILKARGYTF. The DNA for the CDR3 is TGTGCCAGCACCTCCGAGATTCTTAAGGCACGTGGCTACACCTTC.

This sequence joins TRBV2 and TRBJ2-4; D may be TRBD2 (6 bases). CDR3 length: 14 amino acids. With 3 bases removed from V and 9 bases from J, the gap between germline ends came to 15 bases. Germline V gene data show CDR1 as SNHLY and CDR2 as FYNNEI. For the CDR3, the DNA is TGTGCCAGCAGTGAGACCCGACTAGTTAGCATTCAGTACTTC. It codes for CASSETRLVSIQYF. Combining the CDR3 with reference TRBV2 and TRBJ2-4 gives the whole variable domain EPEVTQTPSHQVTQMGQEVILRCVPISNHLYFYWYRQILGQKVEFLVSFYNNEISEKSEIFDDQFSVERPDGSNFTLKIRSTKLEDSAMYFCASSETRLVSIQYFGAGTRLSVL.

The V gene is TRBV19, the J gene TRBJ2-1; TRBD2 matches at 15 bases. J gave up 5 bases and V 3 bases, and 8 bases lay outside the gene matches. This CDR3 is 18 amino acids long. Germline V gives CDR1 LNHDA, CDR2 SQIVND (reference sequence). The CDR3 coding sequence is TGTGCCAGTAGTATTGGTTGGACTAGCGGGAGGGCTAACAATGAGCAGTTCTTC. Its protein is CASSIGWTSGRANNEQFF.

The V and J genes are TRBV7-2 and TRBJ2-1; 16 nucleotides agree with TRBD2. The V and J ends lost 6 bases and 7 bases, in that order; junction bases with no gene match: 9. The germline V gene has CDR1 SGHTA and CDR2 FQGNSA. There are 17 residues in the CDR3. This chain's CDR3 is CASRSGTSGRAGNEQFF. The DNA of the CDR3 is TGTGCCAGCAGGTCCGGGACTAGCGGGAGGGCCGGGAATGAGCAGTTCTTC.

This chain joins TRBV5-1 and TRBJ1-1; tentatively, D is TRBD1 (5 bases). This CDR3 contains 17 residues. Germline V gene sequence: CDR1 SGHRS, CDR2 YFSETQ. The V end was cut by 4 bases, the J end by 3 bases, with 22 bases between. The CDR3 spells CASSLLRQFSKDTEAFF. DNA of the CDR3: TGCGCCAGCAGCCTCCTTAGACAGTTTTCCAAGGACACTGAAGCTTTCTTT.

The genes are TRBV5-1 and TRBJ2-1, with 9 bases that match TRBD2. The length of the CDR3 is 16 residues. Looked up from germline, CDR1 is SGHRS and CDR2 is YFSETQ. V trimming: 1 base; J trimming: 4 bases; junction bases outside the gene matches: 6. The DNA for the CDR3 is TGCGCCAGCAGCTTGATTAGCGGGAGCGGGTACAATGAGCAGTTCTTC. Translation: CASSLISGSGYNEQFF.

DNA of the CDR3: TGTGCCAGTAAAACGTGGACTGAAGCTTTCTTT. It specifies CASKTWTEAFF. This chain connects TRBV25-1 to TRBJ1-1; D call uncertain. Trimming pared 9 bases from V and 5 bases from J, leaving 10 bases between. CDR3 size: 11 residues. The germline CDR1 and CDR2 sequences are MGHDK and SYGVNS.

This chain connects TRBV6-5 to TRBJ2-1; 10 nucleotides line up with TRBD1. CDR1 and CDR2 (germline): MNHEY, SVGAGI. The J segment lost 7 bases and the V segment lost 6 bases, leaving 9 bases of the junction unmatched. This CDR3 spans 15 amino acids. The CDR3 DNA is TGTGCCAGCAGCCGTGACAGGGGGCCGTTGAATGAGCAGTTCTTC. It is translated as CASSRDRGPLNEQFF.

The rearrangement links TRBV21-1 to TRBJ1-4; the table names TRBD1, a call not compared with the DNA. TRBV21-1 is flagged as a pseudogene. CDR3 size: 14 residues. The CDR3 here is CARKQGAANEKLFF. The CDR3 nucleotides are TGTGCCAGGAAACAGGGGGCGGCTAATGAAAAACTGTTTTTT.

The gene calls are TRBV4-1 and TRBJ2-1, with D unresolved. The CDR3 extends over 15 amino acids. CDR1 MGHRA and CDR2 YSYEKL come from the germline V gene. V was clipped by 3 bases and J by 4 bases, with 13 bases between them. The chain's CDR3 is CASSQSANLYNEQFF. CDR3 coding DNA: TGCGCCAGCAGCCAGTCAGCGAACCTTTACAATGAGCAGTTCTTC.

CDR3 region: CASSVAPDRDQPQHF. The CDR3 DNA reads TGTGCCAGCAGCGTAGCCCCGGACAGGGATCAGCCCCAGCATTTT. The genes are TRBV9 and TRBJ1-5; 8 nucleotides align to TRBD1. Looked up from germline, CDR1 is SGDLS and CDR2 is YYNGEE. The CDR3 is made up of 15 amino acids. The trim removed 0 bases at V and 5 bases at J, leaving 4 bases unmatched.

V usage is TRBV2 and J usage is TRBJ1-5, with 7 bases identical to TRBD1. The germline gives CDR1 SNHLY, CDR2 FYNNEI. This CDR3 region has 16 residues. Trimming at V came to 7 bases and at J to 0 bases, leaving 9 bases not matched to a gene. CDR3 protein: CASTGGDSASNQPQHF. CDR3 sequence (DNA): TGTGCCAGCACTGGGGGGGACAGTGCTAGCAATCAGCCCCAGCATTTT. Based on the CDR3 plus reference TRBV2 and TRBJ1-5, the full variable domain is EPEVTQTPSHQVTQMGQEVILRCVPISNHLYFYWYRQILGQKVEFLVSFYNNEISEKSEIFDDQFSVERPDGSNFTLKIRSTKLEDSAMYFCASTGGDSASNQPQHFGDGTRLSIL.

The count of this clone is one. The chain employs TRBV4-1 and TRBJ2-3; D is unresolved. V was pared by 0 bases and J by 4 bases, with 5 bases between. Germline CDR1 MGHRA, CDR2 YSYEKL. The CDR3 length is 13 residues. The CDR3 DNA follows: TGCGCCAGCAGCCAAGATCCGCCAGATACGCAGTATTTT. This translates into CASSQDPPDTQYF.